The source of this T cell receptor beta chain is a study of identical twins. TCRdb re-called the 5' RACE reads with MiXCR, one entry per CDR3 protein. The sample records some 900,000 distinct CDR3 sequences, roughly an eighth being singletons. This clonotype was counted a few times. The sample was also linked to a second study, of yellow fever vaccine responses in identical twins.

This TCR came from a woman aged 18-29 years in good health. Specimen: PBMCs.

The CDR3 region is CATSREEGINYGYTF. The CDR3 nucleotides are TGTGCCACCAGCAGAGAAGAGGGGATCAACTATGGCTACACCTTC. V usage is TRBV15 and J usage is TRBJ1-2; the D gene is possibly TRBD1 (5 bases). This CDR3 contains 15 residues. Germline V gives CDR1 LNHNV, CDR2 YYDKDF (reference sequence). V lost 0 bases and J lost 2, with 10 bases in between.